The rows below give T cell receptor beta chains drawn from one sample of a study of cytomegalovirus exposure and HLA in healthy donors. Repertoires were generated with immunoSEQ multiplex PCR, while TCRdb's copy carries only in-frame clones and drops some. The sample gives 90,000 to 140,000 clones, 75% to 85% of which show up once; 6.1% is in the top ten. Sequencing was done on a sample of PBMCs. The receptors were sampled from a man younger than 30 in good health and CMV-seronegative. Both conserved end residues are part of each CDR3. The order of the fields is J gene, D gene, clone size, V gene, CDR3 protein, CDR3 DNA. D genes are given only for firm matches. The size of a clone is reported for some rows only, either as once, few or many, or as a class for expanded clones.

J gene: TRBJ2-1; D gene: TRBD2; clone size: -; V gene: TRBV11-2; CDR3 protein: CASSPGLGGEQFF; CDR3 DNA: TGTGCCAGCAGCCCGGGACTAGGGGGGGAGCAGTTCTTC
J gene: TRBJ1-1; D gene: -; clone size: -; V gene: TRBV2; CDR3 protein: CASSELGDREAFF; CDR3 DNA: TGTGCCAGCAGTGAATTGGGAGACAGGGAAGCTTTCTTT
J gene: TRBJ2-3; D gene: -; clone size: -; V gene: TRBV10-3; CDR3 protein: CAISERGLTDTQYF; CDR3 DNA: TGTGCCATCAGTGAGCGGGGTCTCACAGATACGCAGTATTTT
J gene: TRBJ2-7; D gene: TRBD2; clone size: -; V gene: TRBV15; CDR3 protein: CATSRDRGGYEQYF; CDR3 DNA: TGTGCCACCAGCAGAGATCGGGGGGGCTACGAGCAGTACTTC
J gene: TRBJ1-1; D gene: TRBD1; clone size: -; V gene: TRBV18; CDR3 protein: CASSDRRGGSGTEAFF; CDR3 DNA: TGTGCCAGCTCAGATAGAAGAGGGGGCAGCGGCACTGAAGCTTTCTTT
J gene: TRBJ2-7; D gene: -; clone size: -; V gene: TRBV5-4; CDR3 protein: CASSYTGSEQYF; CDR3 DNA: TGTGCCAGCAGCTATACGGGTTCCGAGCAGTACTTC
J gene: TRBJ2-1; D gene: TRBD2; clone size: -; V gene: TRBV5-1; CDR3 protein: CASSLDRTRANSARNEQFF; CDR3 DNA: TGCGCCAGCAGCTTGGATAGGACTAGAGCCAATTCGGCAAGAAATGAGCAGTTCTTC
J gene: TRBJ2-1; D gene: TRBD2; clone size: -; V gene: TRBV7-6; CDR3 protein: CASSPTSAWRYNEQFF; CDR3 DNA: TGTGCCAGCAGCCCTACTAGCGCCTGGAGGTACAATGAGCAGTTCTTC
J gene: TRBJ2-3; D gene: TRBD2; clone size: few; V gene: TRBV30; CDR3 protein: CAWSGRLAGDTDTQYF; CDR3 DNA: TGTGCCTGGAGTGGGCGACTAGCGGGAGATACAGATACGCAGTATTTT
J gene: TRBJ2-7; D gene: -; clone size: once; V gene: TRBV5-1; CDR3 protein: CASSLGLITYEQYF; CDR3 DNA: TGCGCCAGCAGCTTGGGACTGATTACCTACGAGCAGTACTTC
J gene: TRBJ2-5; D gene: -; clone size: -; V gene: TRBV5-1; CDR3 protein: CASSLGAGRETQYF; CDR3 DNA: TGCGCCAGCAGCTTGGGGGCGGGGAGAGAGACCCAGTACTTC
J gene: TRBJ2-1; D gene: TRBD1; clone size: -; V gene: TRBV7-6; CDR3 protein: CASSLSSGTGRNEQFF; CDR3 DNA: TGTGCCAGCAGCCTCTCCTCCGGGACAGGGAGAAATGAGCAGTTCTTC
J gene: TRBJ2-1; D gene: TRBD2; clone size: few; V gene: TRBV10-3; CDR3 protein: CAISDSLAGSGNEQFF; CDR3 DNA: TGTGCCATCAGTGATTCTCTAGCGGGGTCGGGCAATGAGCAGTTCTTC
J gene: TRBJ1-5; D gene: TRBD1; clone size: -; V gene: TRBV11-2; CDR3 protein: CASSLDRGLQPQHF; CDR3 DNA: TGTGCCAGCAGCCTAGACAGGGGGCTTCAGCCCCAGCATTTT
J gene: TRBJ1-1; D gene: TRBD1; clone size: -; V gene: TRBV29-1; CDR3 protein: CSYRDSINTEAFF; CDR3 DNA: TGCAGCTACCGGGACAGCATAAACACTGAAGCTTTCTTT
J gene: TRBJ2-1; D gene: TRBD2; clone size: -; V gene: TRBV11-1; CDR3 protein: CASSLPGLAGEQFF; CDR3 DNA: TGTGCCAGCAGCCTTCCGGGACTAGCTGGAGAGCAGTTCTTC
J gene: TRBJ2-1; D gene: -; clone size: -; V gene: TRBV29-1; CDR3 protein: CSVRQSAAYNEQFF; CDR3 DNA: TGCAGCGTTAGGCAGAGTGCGGCCTACAATGAGCAGTTCTTC